This T cell receptor (beta chain) was captured by sequencing in a study of blood T cells in healthy people across ages. General observations from the study: Roughly linear age-related decline in beta diversity appeared, significant by age 40.

The second PCR ran roughly 7 to 11 cycles with a sample-barcoded 5' primer and J-beta primers. Each cDNA molecule was tagged by a template-switch adaptor with 12 random nucleotides. Via MiXCR, TCRdb re-called the 5' RACE reads, giving one row per CDR3 protein. The sample has about 1,500,000 distinct CDR3 sequences; 42% are singletons. The germline CDR1 and CDR2 sequences are DFQATT and SNEGSKA (reference sequence). CDR3 length equals 13 residues. V lost 5 bases, J lost 7 bases, and 3 bases stayed unmatched. This clonotype came up a few times. Its target is not known. The J gene is TRBJ2-7, the V gene TRBV20-1; 15 bases line up with TRBD2. The specimen sequenced was blood. The clonotype comes from a woman aged 18-35 years in good health. As DNA, the CDR3 is TGCAGTGCTGGAGGACTAGCGGGGGGGGAGCAGTACTTC. It specifies CSAGGLAGGEQYF.